The 26 T cell receptor beta chains presented below share a single source sample, sequenced in a study of STAT5B mutations in CD4+ large granular lymphocyte leukemia (dated by TCRdb to between 2020 and 2023). Receptor amplification or capture employed the immunoSEQ multiplex PCR assay. The table comes from immuneACCESS by way of TCRdb, which keeps in-frame sequences with V and J called. Part of the clones is missing from these tables; in studies checked, under half for an unresolved V gene and the rest for unknown reasons. The sample yields about 46,000 clones; about 80% were counted once. 0.35% to 0.4% of the sample goes to the ten largest clones. Sequencing was done on a sample of CD4+ T cells from blood buffy coats. The receptor set was obtained from a human donor in good health.

The J gene is TRBJ2-3, the V gene TRBV6-1, with 10 nucleotides matching TRBD2. Germline V gene sequence: CDR1 MNHNS, CDR2 SASEGT. The CDR3 length is 15 residues. Unmatched junction bases numbered 6, after V lost 5 bases and J lost 4 bases. The CDR3 loop reads CASSPLAGTSDTQYF. The CDR3 nucleotides read TGTGCCAGCAGTCCACTAGCGGGGACGTCAGATACGCAGTATTTT.

The chain has TRBV18 and TRBJ2-7, with D perhaps TRBD1 (5 bases). Germline lookup yields CDR1 KGHSH and CDR2 LQKENI. This CDR3 spans 15 amino acids. The V gene lost 5 bases and the J gene lost 2 bases, with 16 bases spanning the gap. CDR3 bases: TGTGCCAGCTCATCATACCAGGGATTAACCTACGAGCAGTACTTC. As protein: CASSSYQGLTYEQYF.

The chain couples TRBV6-6 to TRBJ1-2; TRBD1 aligns across 11 bases. The V segment lost 3 bases and the J segment 6 bases; nucleotides outside the gene matches: 3. The CDR3 spans 14 residues. Germline V gene sequence: CDR1 MNHNY, CDR2 SVGAGI (reference sequence). The CDR3 nucleotides read TGTGCCAGCAGTTATTGGACAGGGGGCAATGGCTACACCTTC. Its protein product is CASSYWTGGNGYTF.

This clone was picked up a small number of times. The chain has TRBV4-1 and TRBJ1-5; unclear D gene. The V end was cut by 0 bases, the J end by 0 bases, with 6 bases between. CDR3 size: 15 residues. CDR1 MGHRA and CDR2 YSYEKL come from the germline V gene. This CDR3 reads CASSQEANSNQPQHF. Written as DNA, the CDR3 is TGCGCCAGCAGCCAAGAAGCGAATAGCAATCAGCCCCAGCATTTT.

The rearrangement uses TRBV6-5 and TRBJ1-2; D is ambiguous. The CDR3 is 13 residues long. Per germline, CDR1 MNHEY and CDR2 SVGAGI. V was shortened by 5 bases and J by 3 bases, with 10 bases between the two germline ends. The CDR3 nucleotides read TGTGCCAGCAGTGACGAGGATGACTATGGCTACACCTTC. Its translation is CASSDEDDYGYTF.

V is TRBV12-5 and J is TRBJ1-5, with 10 bases lining up with TRBD1. Germline assignment: CDR1 LGHNT and CDR2 FRNRAP. The CDR3 has 18 amino acids. V trimming: 9 bases; J trimming: 0 bases; junction bases outside the gene matches: 14. CDR3: CARIPGGQGLYSNQPQHF. As DNA, the CDR3 is TGTGCTAGGATCCCGGGGGGACAGGGGTTGTATAGCAATCAGCCCCAGCATTTT.

The chain recombines TRBV25-1 with TRBJ2-7, with 9 bases aligning to TRBD1. Germline lookup yields CDR1 MGHDK and CDR2 SYGVNS. The CDR3 has 14 amino acids. Unmatched junction bases numbered 9, after V lost 5 bases and J lost 7 bases. The CDR3 sequence is CASSRDRGYREQYF. CDR3 in DNA: TGTGCCAGCAGTAGAGACAGGGGGTATCGGGAGCAGTACTTC.

The rearrangement uses TRBV7-9 and TRBJ2-5; 7 bases agree with TRBD1. The germline CDR1 and CDR2 sequences are SEHNR and FQNEAQ (reference sequence). The CDR3 runs to 14 residues. The V and J ends lost 5 bases and 5 bases, in that order; junction bases with no gene match: 8. CDR3 bases: TGTGCCAGCAGCCCCCGACAGGGAAGGGAGACCCAGTACTTC. Translation: CASSPRQGRETQYF.

The chain recombines TRBV30 with TRBJ1-1; possibly TRBD1 for D (6 bases). The CDR3 has 14 amino acids. The germline CDR1 and CDR2 sequences are GTSNPN and SVGIG (reference sequence). The V end was cut by 3 bases, the J end by 3 bases, with 14 bases between. CDR3 sequence reads: CAWRSRGFDTEAFF. The CDR3 DNA follows: TGTGCCTGGAGGTCCAGGGGATTCGACACTGAAGCTTTCTTT.

J is TRBJ1-2 and V is TRBV10-3; maybe TRBD1 (5 bases). V dropped 6 bases and J dropped 1 base, with 18 bases sitting between them. CDR3 length: 16 residues. Germline V gene lookup returns CDR1 ENHRY and CDR2 SYGVKD. This CDR3 reads CAIRRGTDHLNYGYTF. Written as DNA, the CDR3 is TGTGCCATCAGACGAGGGACGGACCACCTTAACTATGGCTACACCTTC.

The chain combines TRBV30 with TRBJ1-5, with unresolved D. This CDR3 has 12 residues. Between the trimmed V and J ends, which lost 0 bases and 9 bases, there was a span of 9 bases. CDR1 and CDR2 from the germline V gene are GTSNPN and SVGIG (reference sequence). CDR3 in DNA: TGTGCCTGGAGTGTGGGTCCAAGGCCCCAGCATTTT. Protein: CAWSVGPRPQHF.

This chain joins TRBV30 and TRBJ1-2; 10 nucleotides line up with TRBD1. The germline V gene has CDR1 GTSNPN and CDR2 SVGIG (reference sequence). Unmatched junction bases numbered 15, after V lost 1 base and J lost 7 bases. The CDR3 totals 17 residues. CDR3 loop: CAWSGRLTGGALGGYTF. The DNA for the CDR3 is TGTGCCTGGAGTGGACGCCTGACAGGGGGCGCCTTAGGTGGCTACACCTTC.

The V call is TRBV2, the J call TRBJ1-2, with a possible D match to TRBD1 (5 bases). With 8 bases removed from V and 1 base from J, the gap between germline ends came to 17 bases. CDR1 is SNHLY, CDR2 FYNNEI, per germline. This CDR3 spans 15 amino acids. CDR3 sequence (DNA): TGTGCCAGCGATGGGGACTATGGGGATAACTATGGCTACACCTTC. This codes for CASDGDYGDNYGYTF.

The DNA of the CDR3 is TGTGCCAGCAGCCTGCGCGAGGCCAATCAGCCCCAGCATTTT. The encoded protein is CASSLREANQPQHF. The chain recombines TRBV2 with TRBJ1-5; D call uncertain. The CDR3 has 14 residues. Trimming removed 6 bases from V and 3 bases from J, with 12 bases in between. CDR1 is SNHLY, CDR2 FYNNEI, per germline.

A note on this clone: The sample carries other DNA sequences with the same CDR3. The chain combines TRBV11-3 with TRBJ1-1; 7 bases are a match to TRBD1. The trim removed 3 bases at V and 1 base at J, leaving 2 bases unmatched. The germline gives CDR1 SGHNT, CDR2 YENEEA. This CDR3 is 14 amino acids long. In DNA form, the CDR3 reads TGTGCCAGCAGCTTGCAGGGGGAGAACACTGAAGCTTTCTTT. Translating gives CASSLQGENTEAFF.

V and J are TRBV5-4 and TRBJ2-5; 10 bases are a match to TRBD1. CDR3 length equals 13 residues. With 6 bases clipped from V and 7 bases from J, the junction kept 6 bases outside the gene matches. Germline assignment: CDR1 SGHNT and CDR2 YYREEE (reference sequence). CDR3 bases: TGTGCCAGCACCGACAGGGGGCGGGGGACCCAGTACTTC. It is translated as CASTDRGRGTQYF.

The CDR3 bases are TGTGCCAGCAGTTTGGACGGGGGGCCGGCCGAAGCTTTCTTT. Its protein is CASSLDGGPAEAFF. This chain connects TRBV28 to TRBJ1-1, with TRBD1 as a possible D gene (6 bases). This CDR3 is built from 14 residues. Trimming removed 3 bases at V and 8 bases at J, with 16 bases between. Germline CDR1 reads MDHEN; CDR2 reads SYDVKM.

CDR3 bases: TGTGCCAGCAGAACGGGGGTATTGAATTCACCCCTCCACTTT. Translating it yields CASRTGVLNSPLHF. The rearrangement uses TRBV6-6 and TRBJ1-6, with D possibly being TRBD1 (5 bases). Germline V gene sequence: CDR1 MNHNY, CDR2 SVGAGI (reference sequence). The CDR3 consists of 14 residues. V was clipped by 6 bases and J by 7 bases, with 13 bases between them.

This clone showed up just once. The chain links TRBV6-1 to TRBJ2-7; possibly TRBD1 for D (6 bases). The CDR3 runs 15 residues. CDR1 MNHNS and CDR2 SASEGT come from the germline V gene. V was trimmed by 2 bases and J by 0 bases, leaving 11 bases between them. CDR3 DNA sequence: TGTGCCAGCAGTGAATTGGGGGCTGGCTCCTACGAGCAGTACTTC. Amino acids: CASSELGAGSYEQYF.

The J gene is TRBJ2-7, the V gene TRBV6-1, with D tentatively TRBD1 or TRBD2 (5 bases each). The CDR3 loop spans 13 amino acids. V was clipped by 5 bases and J by 3 bases, with 11 bases between them. Germline CDR1 reads MNHNS; CDR2 reads SASEGT. CDR3 in DNA: TGTGCCAGCAGTCCGGGACGGAACTACGAGCAGTACTTC. This codes for CASSPGRNYEQYF.

CDR3 in amino acids: CASSLDGTGVTEAFF. For the CDR3, the DNA is TGTGCCAGCAGTTTAGACGGGACAGGGGTCACTGAAGCTTTCTTT. V and J are TRBV28 and TRBJ1-1, with 10 bases that match TRBD1. Germline values: CDR1 MDHEN, CDR2 SYDVKM. The V segment lost 2 bases and the J segment 4 bases; nucleotides outside the gene matches: 4. This CDR3 has 15 amino acids. Variable domain in full (rest from reference TRBV28 and TRBJ1-1): DVKVTQSSRYLVKRTGEKVFLECVQDMDHENMFWYRQDPGLGLRLIYFSYDVKMKEKGDIPEGYSVSREKKERFSLILESASTNQTSMYLCASSLDGTGVTEAFFGQGTRLTVV.

This clone was recorded only once. V and J are TRBV6-1 and TRBJ2-3; D call uncertain. Trimming took 7 bases from V and 0 from J, leaving 8 bases between them. There are 13 residues in the CDR3. Per germline, CDR1 MNHNS and CDR2 SASEGT. CDR3 bases: TGTGCCAGCATGAAGTATAGCACAGATACGCAGTATTTT. This sequence encodes CASMKYSTDTQYF.

V gene TRBV11-1 combines with J gene TRBJ2-7; D call uncertain. The CDR3 runs 12 residues. Looked up from germline, CDR1 is SGHAT and CDR2 is FQDESV (reference sequence). The V and J ends lost 5 bases and 3 bases respectively, with 8 bases between them. This CDR3 reads CASSRRGYEQYF. The CDR3 DNA follows: TGTGCCAGCAGCCGAAGAGGCTACGAGCAGTACTTC.

The table lists this clone with a few counts. The chain links TRBV5-6 to TRBJ1-6; 7 nucleotides match TRBD1. Per the germline V gene, CDR1 is SGHDT and CDR2 is YYEEEE. V shed 1 base and J 7 bases; nucleotides not matched to a gene: 2. The CDR3 has 14 amino acids. This CDR3 is CASSLWGQNSPLHF. The CDR3 coding sequence is TGTGCCAGCAGCTTGTGGGGACAGAATTCACCCCTCCACTTT.

The chain recombines TRBV2 with TRBJ2-3; TRBD2 matches 8 bases. This CDR3 is 15 amino acids long. The V segment lost 8 bases and the J segment 5 bases; nucleotides outside the gene matches: 12. Germline V CDR1 and CDR2: SNHLY, FYNNEI. The DNA of the CDR3 is TGTGCCAGCTACCTGCGGGGGGCCAAGGGAGATACGCAGTATTTT. This sequence encodes CASYLRGAKGDTQYF.

The rearrangement uses TRBV29-1 and TRBJ2-7; 8 bases map to TRBD2. V gave up 5 bases and J gave up 3 bases; unmatched junction bases: 3. The germline gives CDR1 SQVTM, CDR2 ANQGSEA. The CDR3 spans 12 residues. The CDR3: CSVSGSIYEQYF. In nucleotides, the CDR3 is TGCAGCGTTAGCGGGAGTATCTACGAGCAGTACTTC.